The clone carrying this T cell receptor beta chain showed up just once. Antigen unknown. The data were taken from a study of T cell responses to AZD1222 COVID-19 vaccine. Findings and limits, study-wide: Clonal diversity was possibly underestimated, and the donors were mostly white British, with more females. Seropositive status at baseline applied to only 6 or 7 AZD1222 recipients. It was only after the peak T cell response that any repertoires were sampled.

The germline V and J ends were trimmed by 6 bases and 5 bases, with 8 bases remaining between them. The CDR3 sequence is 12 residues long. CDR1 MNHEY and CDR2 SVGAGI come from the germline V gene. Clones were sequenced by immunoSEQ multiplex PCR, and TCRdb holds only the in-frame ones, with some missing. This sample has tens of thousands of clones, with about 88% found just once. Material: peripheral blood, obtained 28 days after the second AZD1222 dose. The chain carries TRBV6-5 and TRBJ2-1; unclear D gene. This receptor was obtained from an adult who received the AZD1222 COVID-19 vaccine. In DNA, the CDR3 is TGTGCCAGCAGGTCACTGGACAATGAGCAGTTCTTC. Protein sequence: CASRSLDNEQFF.